This is a list of T cell receptor beta chains from one sample in a study of blood T cells in healthy people across ages. Via MiXCR, TCRdb re-called the 5' RACE reads, giving one row per CDR3 protein. The sample records hundreds of thousands of distinct CDR3 sequences, around two fifths being singletons. The sample comprised blood. These receptor sequences come from a man in his 60s in good health. Each CDR3 is given with its conserved first and last residue. The D gene is left open where the match is weak. Size values are once, few and many counts, or a class for expanded clones, and some rows have none.

v_gene,d_gene,j_gene,abundance,CDR3aa,CDR3nt
TRBV29-1,-,TRBJ2-5,many,CSGVWLGVETRETQYF,TGCAGCGGGGTTTGGTTGGGGGTCGAAACAAGAGAGACCCAGTACTTC
TRBV5-1,-,TRBJ2-7,-,CASSLEQIAYEQYF,TGCGCCAGCAGCTTGGAACAGATTGCCTACGAGCAGTACTTC
TRBV20-1,-,TRBJ2-5,-,CSASTAGIRNEQYF,TGCAGTGCTAGTACGGCTGGTATCAGAAATGAGCAGTACTTC
TRBV7-9,TRBD1,TRBJ2-7,-,CASSSVSRGEQYF,TGTGCCAGCAGCTCTGTAAGCAGGGGGGAGCAGTACTTC
TRBV6-5,-,TRBJ1-1,-,CASSYYGGYEAFF,TGTGCCAGCAGTTACTATGGGGGATATGAAGCTTTCTTT
TRBV20-1,TRBD1,TRBJ1-6,few,CSARDPGGRNSPLHF,TGCAGTGCTAGAGACCCAGGGGGCCGGAATTCACCCCTCCACTTT
TRBV6-6,-,TRBJ1-1,-,CASSYRALDHLNTEAFF,TGTGCCAGCAGTTACAGGGCGCTGGACCACCTGAACACTGAAGCTTTCTTT
TRBV7-8,-,TRBJ1-1,-,CASSFSRVATEAFF,TGTGCCAGCAGCTTCAGCAGGGTTGCGACTGAAGCTTTCTTT
TRBV15,TRBD2,TRBJ2-3,-,CATSSSGGGFGTDTQYF,TGTGCCACCAGCAGTAGCGGGGGGGGTTTCGGCACAGATACGCAGTATTTT
TRBV20-1,-,TRBJ2-5,few,CSARDLRDQETQYF,TGCAGTGCTAGAGATCTGAGAGACCAAGAGACCCAGTACTTC
TRBV15,-,TRBJ1-2,-,CATSRDYYGYTF,TGTGCCACCAGCAGAGATTACTATGGCTACACCTTC
TRBV12-3/TRBV12-4,TRBD1,TRBJ1-5,-,CASSETGGWQPQHF,TGTGCCAGCAGTGAAACAGGGGGCTGGCAGCCCCAGCATTTT
TRBV7-2,-,TRBJ2-7,few,CASSSSGGIPYEQYF,TGTGCCAGCAGCTCATCTGGGGGAATCCCCTACGAGCAGTACTTC
TRBV28,TRBD1,TRBJ2-5,-,CASRVDRGINQETQYF,TGTGCCAGCAGGGTAGACAGGGGTATAAACCAAGAGACCCAGTACTTC
TRBV7-2,TRBD1,TRBJ1-2,-,CASSMQGAYYGYTF,TGTGCCAGCAGCATGCAGGGGGCTTACTATGGCTACACCTTC
TRBV20-1,-,TRBJ2-1,many,CSASLGNEQFF,TGCAGTGCTAGCTTGGGGAATGAGCAGTTCTTC
TRBV27,-,TRBJ1-2,few,CASRTVGNYGYTF,TGTGCCAGCAGAACGGTTGGAAACTATGGCTACACCTTC
TRBV4-1,-,TRBJ2-6,few,CASSHSPGANVLTF,TGCGCCAGCAGCCACTCCCCTGGGGCCAACGTCCTGACTTTC
TRBV20-1,-,TRBJ1-4,few,CSATELEKLFF,TGCAGTGCTACAGAGCTTGAAAAACTGTTTTTT
TRBV7-3,TRBD2,TRBJ2-7,-,CASTLVAGASYNEQYF,TGTGCCAGCACCCTGGTAGCGGGGGCTTCCTACAATGAGCAGTACTTC
TRBV4-1,TRBD1,TRBJ2-7,few,CASSQTGTGRIGEQYF,TGCGCCAGCAGCCAAACCGGGACAGGGAGGATCGGCGAGCAGTACTTC
TRBV29-1,-,TRBJ1-2,-,CSVPRGNYGYTF,TGCAGCGTCCCCCGGGGGAACTATGGCTACACCTTC
TRBV11-2,-,TRBJ2-7,-,CASSLEAVSSYEQYF,TGTGCCAGCAGCTTAGAGGCAGTCAGCTCCTACGAGCAGTACTTC
TRBV20-1,-,TRBJ2-4,few,CSARDTALAKNIQYF,TGCAGTGCTAGGGATACGGCGCTAGCCAAAAACATTCAGTACTTC
TRBV9,-,TRBJ2-3,-,CASSGLRTDTQYF,TGTGCCAGCAGCGGGTTGCGCACAGATACGCAGTATTTT
TRBV28,TRBD1,TRBJ1-6,-,CASRILQGASLGSPLHF,TGTGCCAGCAGGATCCTACAGGGGGCGTCACTCGGTTCACCCCTCCACTTT
TRBV20-1,TRBD2,TRBJ2-1,-,CSAILISGGLYNEQFF,TGCAGTGCCATACTTATTAGCGGGGGCCTCTACAATGAGCAGTTCTTC
TRBV2,-,TRBJ2-7,-,CASSDWLGTSYEQYF,TGTGCCAGCAGTGATTGGTTGGGGACCTCCTACGAGCAGTACTTC
TRBV6-1,-,TRBJ1-2,-,CASRTGFNYGYTF,TGTGCCAGCCGTACAGGGTTTAACTATGGCTACACCTTC
TRBV10-3,TRBD1,TRBJ2-7,-,CAISEPGQGGNYEQYF,TGTGCCATCAGTGAGCCCGGACAGGGGGGAAACTACGAGCAGTACTTC
TRBV18,TRBD1,TRBJ2-6,-,CASSSLTGIPTGANVLTF,TGTGCCAGCTCATCCTTGACAGGGATCCCCACTGGGGCCAACGTCCTGACTTTC
TRBV27,-,TRBJ2-3,-,CASKAIGARYTDTQYF,TGTGCCAGCAAGGCAATTGGGGCTAGATACACAGATACGCAGTATTTT
TRBV7-2,-,TRBJ1-1,-,CASSSGARGNTEAFF,TGTGCCAGCAGCTCTGGGGCGAGAGGGAACACTGAAGCTTTCTTT
TRBV4-1,-,TRBJ2-3,few,CASSPQEAATDTQYF,TGCGCCAGCAGCCCCCAGGAAGCGGCCACAGATACGCAGTATTTT